This is a list of T cell receptor beta chains from one sample in a study of T-cell reconstitution after alpha-beta-depleted transplantation in children. TCRdb passed the PCR reads through MiXCR, listing each CDR3 protein once. Of about 600,000 distinct CDR3 sequences listed, about 10% are singletons. Here the sequenced sample was PBMCs from the stem cell graft donor, taken from the stem cell graft. These receptors originate from a human donor who donated a stem cell graft to a child with acute myeloid leukemia. Both conserved end residues are part of each CDR3. D genes are given only for firm matches. Size tells how often a clone was seen (once, few, many) or the class of an expanded clone, and some rows leave it out.

CDR3aa,CDR3nt,j_gene,d_gene,abundance,v_gene
CSVEDPVVEGTQYF,TGCAGCGTTGAAGATCCAGTCGTAGAGGGTACGCAGTATTTT,TRBJ2-3,.,many,TRBV29-1
CSAKGGGDPFKNTEAFF,TGCAGCGCCAAGGGAGGGGGCGACCCTTTCAAGAACACTGAAGCTTTCTTT,TRBJ1-1,TRBD1,many,TRBV29-1
CASSPAVGVGWETQYF,TGTGCCAGCAGCCCGGCAGTGGGGGTCGGGTGGGAGACCCAGTACTTC,TRBJ2-5,.,.,TRBV5-5
CASSLEESIIF,TGTGCCAGCAGCTTAGAAGAATCCATTATCTTT,TRBJ1-6,.,.,TRBV7-2
CSAAPGAQGHLQYF,TGCAGCGCCGCCCCGGGGGCGCAAGGCCATCTTCAGTACTTC,TRBJ2-4,.,.,TRBV29-1
CASSHWIGINTGELFF,TGTGCCAGCAGCCATTGGATTGGGATTAACACCGGGGAGCTGTTTTTT,TRBJ2-2,.,.,TRBV14
CSADVAGAPWGTQYF,TGCAGTGCTGACGTAGCGGGAGCCCCCTGGGGTACGCAGTATTTT,TRBJ2-3,TRBD2,.,TRBV20-1
CASSEHVTPTNEKLFF,TGTGCCAGCAGCGAGCATGTGACCCCAACTAATGAAAAACTGTTTTTT,TRBJ1-4,.,few,TRBV9
CSVVRGGNEQFF,TGCAGCGTTGTGAGGGGAGGGAATGAGCAGTTCTTC,TRBJ2-1,TRBD2,many,TRBV29-1
CASSAGQGAPEQYF,TGCGCCAGCAGCGCGGGACAGGGGGCACCCGAGCAGTACTTC,TRBJ2-7,TRBD1,.,TRBV5-1
CSVGHGETQYF,TGCAGCGTTGGACACGGAGAGACCCAGTACTTC,TRBJ2-5,.,.,TRBV29-1
CASSFFRGGSDEQYF,TGTGCCAGCAGCTTTTTCAGGGGTGGTTCGGACGAGCAGTACTTC,TRBJ2-7,.,few,TRBV7-2
CASSQELSRGGTNEQFF,TGTGCCAGCAGCCAAGAACTGAGTCGGGGGGGAACAAATGAGCAGTTCTTC,TRBJ2-1,TRBD2,few,TRBV4-2
CSARDPGGSPREQYF,TGCAGTGCTAGGGACCCAGGGGGGAGCCCTCGGGAGCAGTACTTC,TRBJ2-7,.,.,TRBV20-1
CASSLPGAVSSYNEQFF,TGTGCCAGCAGCCTTCCCGGAGCGGTTAGCTCCTACAATGAGCAGTTCTTC,TRBJ2-1,.,few,TRBV4-2
CASSFPGQGTYNEQFF,TGTGCCAGCAGTTTTCCGGGACAGGGGACCTACAATGAGCAGTTCTTC,TRBJ2-1,TRBD1,.,TRBV6-5
CAIRGGWDTEAFF,TGTGCCATCAGGGGCGGTTGGGACACTGAAGCTTTCTTT,TRBJ1-1,.,many,TRBV10-3
CASSFQGGDSPLHF,TGTGCCAGCAGCTTCCAGGGGGGGGATTCACCCCTCCACTTT,TRBJ1-6,TRBD1,.,TRBV27
CGTGGRASIIDEQFF,TGTGGTACGGGAGGTAGGGCTTCAATCATCGATGAGCAGTTCTTC,TRBJ2-1,TRBD2,.,TRBV28
CASSFQGRNEQFF,TGTGCCAGCAGCTTCCAGGGGAGAAATGAGCAGTTCTTC,TRBJ2-1,.,few,TRBV7-2
CASSVGQGRDEQFF,TGTGCCAGCAGCGTAGGGCAGGGTAGGGATGAGCAGTTCTTC,TRBJ2-1,.,few,TRBV9
CASSFGGRAIYEQFF,TGTGCCAGCAGTTTCGGCGGGAGGGCCATATATGAGCAGTTCTTC,TRBJ2-1,TRBD2,many,TRBV27
CASSFGGQKETQYF,TGTGCCAGCAGCTTCGGCGGACAGAAAGAGACCCAGTACTTC,TRBJ2-5,.,many,TRBV7-8
CASSSGLAVAKNIQYF,TGTGCCAGCAGTTCTGGACTAGCGGTAGCCAAAAACATTCAGTACTTC,TRBJ2-4,TRBD2,few,TRBV6-2/TRBV6-3
CASSLATGDTGELFF,TGCGCCAGCAGCTTGGCTACAGGGGACACCGGGGAGCTGTTTTTT,TRBJ2-2,TRBD1,many,TRBV5-1
CSARDSSGKGDTQYF,TGCAGTGCTAGAGATTCTAGCGGGAAAGGTGATACGCAGTATTTT,TRBJ2-3,TRBD2,.,TRBV20-1
CASSNGGVEAYNEQFF,TGTGCCAGCAGCAATGGGGGGGTCGAGGCCTACAATGAGCAGTTCTTC,TRBJ2-1,TRBD2,few,TRBV5-4
CSARAGGRQETQYF,TGCAGTGCTAGAGCGGGAGGGCGACAAGAGACCCAGTACTTC,TRBJ2-5,TRBD2,many,TRBV20-1
CSAKGDRHNEQFF,TGCAGTGCTAAGGGGGACAGGCACAATGAGCAGTTCTTC,TRBJ2-1,TRBD1,few,TRBV20-1
CASSVGGSGVNTGELFF,TGTGCCAGCAGCGTAGGAGGTAGCGGGGTGAACACCGGGGAGCTGTTTTTT,TRBJ2-2,TRBD2,few,TRBV9
CASSLRDWQAYEQYF,TGCGCCAGCAGCTTGCGGGACTGGCAGGCGTACGAGCAGTACTTC,TRBJ2-7,.,few,TRBV5-1
CASSFSTGSYNEQFF,TGTGCCAGCAGCTTCTCCACCGGCTCCTACAATGAGCAGTTCTTC,TRBJ2-1,.,.,TRBV7-2
CASTLGLAGGANIYEQYF,TGTGCCAGCACCTTGGGACTAGCGGGCGGAGCCAACATTTACGAGCAGTACTTC,TRBJ2-7,TRBD2,.,TRBV2
CASSLAGRDDTEAFF,TGTGCCAGCAGCCTAGCGGGCAGAGACGACACTGAAGCTTTCTTT,TRBJ1-1,.,.,TRBV3-1
CATSDSNRASYEQYF,TGTGCCACCAGTGATTCTAACCGGGCCTCCTACGAGCAGTACTTC,TRBJ2-7,.,many,TRBV24-1
CASSSGMGTDTQYF,TGTGCCAGCAGTTCCGGCATGGGGACAGATACGCAGTATTTT,TRBJ2-3,.,.,TRBV6-5
CSARDIAGVEAFF,TGCAGTGCTAGAGATATAGCAGGCGTTGAAGCTTTCTTT,TRBJ1-1,.,.,TRBV20-1
CATSDSHTDTQYF,TGTGCCACCAGTGATTCGCACACAGATACGCAGTATTTT,TRBJ2-3,.,few,TRBV24-1
CASSLDGGHEQYF,TGTGCCAGCAGCTTAGATGGGGGCCACGAGCAGTACTTC,TRBJ2-7,.,few,TRBV7-9
CASSQVIPGQFDNEQFF,TGTGCCAGCAGCCAAGTGATCCCCGGGCAGTTCGACAATGAGCAGTTCTTC,TRBJ2-1,.,many,TRBV3-1
CASGLEGTYEQYF,TGTGCCAGCGGTTTGGAGGGAACCTACGAGCAGTACTTC,TRBJ2-7,.,few,TRBV5-6
CASSGTGIYGYTF,TGTGCCAGCAGCGGGACAGGAATATATGGCTACACCTTC,TRBJ1-2,TRBD1,few,TRBV12-3/TRBV12-4
CASSPPVGNTGELFF,TGTGCCAGCTCACCACCGGTGGGGAACACCGGGGAGCTGTTTTTT,TRBJ2-2,.,many,TRBV18
CSATSKGTSGSTDTQYF,TGCAGTGCCACTAGTAAAGGGACTAGCGGGAGCACAGATACGCAGTATTTT,TRBJ2-3,TRBD2,few,TRBV20-1
CSARSGSGRGETQYF,TGCAGTGCTAGATCTGGCTCGGGAAGGGGAGAGACCCAGTACTTC,TRBJ2-5,.,few,TRBV20-1
CASTISGSGTDTQYF,TGTGCCAGCACCATTAGCGGGAGCGGCACAGATACGCAGTATTTT,TRBJ2-3,TRBD2,.,TRBV3-1
CSAPTSGITYNEQFF,TGCAGTGCCCCTACTAGCGGGATCACCTACAATGAGCAGTTCTTC,TRBJ2-1,TRBD2,many,TRBV20-1
CAWIRTGFNTEAFF,TGTGCCTGGATCCGGACAGGGTTCAACACTGAAGCTTTCTTT,TRBJ1-1,TRBD1,.,TRBV30